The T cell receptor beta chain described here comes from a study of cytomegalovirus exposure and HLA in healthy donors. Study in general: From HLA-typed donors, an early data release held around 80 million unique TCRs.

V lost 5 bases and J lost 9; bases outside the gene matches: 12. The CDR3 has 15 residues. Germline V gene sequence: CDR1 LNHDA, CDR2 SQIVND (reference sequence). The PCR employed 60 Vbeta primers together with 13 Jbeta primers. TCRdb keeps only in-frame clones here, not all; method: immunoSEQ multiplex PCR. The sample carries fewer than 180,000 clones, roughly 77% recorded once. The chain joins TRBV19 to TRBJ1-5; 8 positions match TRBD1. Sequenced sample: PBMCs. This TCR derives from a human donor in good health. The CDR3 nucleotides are TGTGCCAGTAGTTCTCCGGGACAGGTATTTCTGCCCCAGCATTTT. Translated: CASSSPGQVFLPQHF.